This TCR beta chain was retrieved from a study of T cell clonality in common variable immunodeficiency. Profiling relied on immunoSEQ multiplex PCR, and the TCRdb table lists in-frame clones only, not all of them. Altogether 52,000 or so clones were found in the sample, and no singletons occur. Germline values: CDR1 SGHDT, CDR2 YYEEEE. This CDR3 is 13 amino acids long. This clone was counted at least ten times. Antigen unknown. The read terminates 3 residues ahead of where the CDR3 ends, so the germline J gene completes it. Other DNA sequences within the sample encode an identical CDR3. Whole-study findings and limits: T cell subpopulation sequencing would be needed to explain CVID clonality. CVID patient heterogeneity limited repertoire-clinical complication correlations.

Each donor provided roughly 4.5 to 8.5 ml of heparinized whole blood. The V call is TRBV5-6, the J call TRBJ1-3; 7 bases line up with TRBD1. The TCR originated in a person between 18 and 75 years old in good health. Sequenced: peripheral blood mononuclear cells. The CDR3 reads CASSPRRTGSIYF. Partial CDR3 DNA: TGTGCCAGCAGCCCGAGACGGACAGGTTCC.